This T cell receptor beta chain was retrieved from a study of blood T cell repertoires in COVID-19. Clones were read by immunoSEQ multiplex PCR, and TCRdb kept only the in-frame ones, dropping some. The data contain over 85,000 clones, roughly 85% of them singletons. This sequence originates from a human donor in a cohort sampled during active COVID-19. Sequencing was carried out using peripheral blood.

The CDR3 DNA reads TGTGCCAGCAGGCGGGACAGACGGTATGAAAAACTGTTTTTT. Translation: CASRRDRRYEKLFF. The chain is built from TRBV6-5 and TRBJ1-4; 7 nucleotides match TRBD1. From germline, CDR1 is MNHEY and CDR2 SVGAGI. The CDR3 extends over 14 amino acids. The trim removed 6 bases at V and 6 bases at J, leaving 7 bases unmatched.